The 23 T cell receptor beta chains in this list originate from one sample, sequenced in a study of shared clonotypes between healthy human individuals. TCRdb keeps only in-frame clones here, not all; method: immunoSEQ multiplex PCR. The sample has 850,000 to 1,200,000 clones; about three quarters are singletons. Sequencing input: memory CD4+ T cells sorted from blood. Subset in this sample: CD45RA-negative fraction. The source of these receptors is a man between 18 and 29 years old in good health.

This clone was recorded once. The chain uses TRBV12-5 and TRBJ2-3; TRBD1 aligns across 8 bases. This CDR3 contains 14 residues. CDR1 and CDR2 (germline): LGHNT, FRNRAP. V was pared by 10 bases and J by 4 bases, with 10 bases of the junction left unmatched. DNA for the CDR3: TGTGCTACCGGCCCAGGGGGCCACGCAGATACGCAGTATTTT. Residues: CATGPGGHADTQYF.

CDR3 bases: TGTGCCAGCAGCCTCGACAGGGAGCGGGGCGAGCAGTACTTC. Its translation: CASSLDRERGEQYF. The chain uses TRBV7-9 and TRBJ2-7; D may be TRBD1 or TRBD2 (7 bases each). The germline V and J ends were trimmed by 5 bases and 6 bases, with 17 bases remaining between them. In germline, CDR1 is SEHNR, CDR2 FQNEAQ (reference sequence). The CDR3 spans 14 residues. Looking up the rest from reference TRBV7-9 and TRBJ2-7 gives the full variable domain: DTGVSQNPRHKITKRGQNVTFRCDPISEHNRLYWYRQTLGQGPEFLTYFQNEAQLEKSRLLSDRFSAERPKGSFSTLEIQRTEQGDSAMYLCASSLDRERGEQYFGPGTRLTVT.

This clone was seen more than once but under ten times. The rearrangement uses TRBV7-2 and TRBJ1-1, with D possibly being TRBD1 (5 bases). Germline loops: CDR1 SGHTA, CDR2 FQGNSA. The CDR3 length is 13 residues. Trimming left V 5 bases short and J 7 bases short, with 14 bases between. CDR3: CASSPAGLGEAFF. In DNA, the CDR3 is TGTGCCAGCAGCCCCGCAGGGCTGGGTGAAGCTTTCTTT.

The chain couples TRBV5-4 to TRBJ2-1; 14 bases align to TRBD2. Losses at the gene ends were 3 bases for V and 14 bases for J; bases not matched to a gene: 4. This CDR3 is 13 amino acids long. Per germline, CDR1 SGHNT and CDR2 YYREEE (reference sequence). The CDR3 bases are TGTGCCAGCAGCTCCGGGACTAGCGGGAGCAAGTTCTTC. Its translation: CASSSGTSGSKFF.

The gene calls are TRBV6-4 and TRBJ2-3; TRBD2 aligns across 9 bases. The CDR3 is made up of 15 amino acids. Per germline, CDR1 MRHNA and CDR2 SNTAGT. V dropped 3 bases and J dropped 6; count of bases not matched to a gene: 7. CDR3 protein: CASSDRAGGPDTQYF. The DNA for the CDR3 is TGTGCCAGCAGTGATCGGGCGGGGGGGCCGGATACGCAGTATTTT.

To note about this clone: The same CDR3 is also encoded by other DNA sequences in this sample. The chain joins TRBV20-1 to TRBJ2-5, with D unclear. Germline V CDR1 and CDR2: DFQATT, SNEGSKA (reference sequence). With 4 bases removed from V and 1 base from J, the gap between germline ends came to 4 bases. The CDR3 is made up of 11 amino acids. The CDR3 sequence: CSAIPQETQYF. The CDR3 bases are TGCAGTGCTATTCCCCAAGAGACCCAGTACTTC.

This chain uses TRBV5-6 with TRBJ2-7; D remains unclear. This CDR3 comprises 15 residues. CDR1 and CDR2 from the germline V gene are SGHDT and YYEEEE. V lost 7 bases and J lost 4, with 21 bases in between. In nucleotides, the CDR3 is TGTGCCAGCGGTAAGATCGTTTATAGGTCATACGAGCAGTACTTC. This gives the protein CASGKIVYRSYEQYF.

The J gene is TRBJ2-7, the V gene TRBV5-4; TRBD1 aligns across 10 bases. The V gene end was trimmed by 2 bases and the J gene end by 5 bases; junction bases not matched to a gene: 7. Per germline, CDR1 SGHNT and CDR2 YYREEE (reference sequence). The CDR3 sequence is 15 residues long. Written as DNA, the CDR3 is TGTGCCAGCAGCTTAGCCGGGACAGGGGTTAACGAGCAGTACTTC. Encoded protein: CASSLAGTGVNEQYF.

This chain connects TRBV5-6 to TRBJ2-7; D not resolved. The V end was cut by 3 bases, the J end by 3 bases, with 7 bases between. The length of the CDR3 is 12 residues. Germline V gene data show CDR1 as SGHDT and CDR2 as YYEEEE. The CDR3 here is CASSSGGYEQYF. The CDR3 bases are TGTGCCAGCAGCTCCGGTGGCTACGAGCAGTACTTC.

J is TRBJ1-4 and V is TRBV6-1; maybe TRBD1 (5 bases). V was cut by 1 base and J by 2 bases, with 8 bases left in between. The length of the CDR3 is 15 residues. Germline CDR1 MNHNS, CDR2 SASEGT. The CDR3 bases are TGTGCCAGCAGTGAAGGACAGACTACTAATGAAAAACTGTTTTTT. This sequence encodes CASSEGQTTNEKLFF.

The CDR3: CASSQGMDQPQHF. The CDR3 DNA follows: TGCGCCAGCAGCCAAGGGATGGATCAGCCCCAGCATTTT. The chain employs TRBV4-3 and TRBJ1-5; D call uncertain. V was clipped by 1 base and J by 5 bases, with 6 bases between them. Germline CDR1 reads LGHNA; CDR2 reads YSLEER. There are 13 residues in the CDR3.

The V and J genes are TRBV7-6 and TRBJ2-1, with TRBD1 matching 7 bases. The length of the CDR3 is 12 residues. The ends lost 5 bases at V and 7 bases at J; junction bases unmatched: 2. Germline CDR1 and CDR2: SGHVS and FNYEAQ. The CDR3 spells CASSAQGNEQFF. CDR3 nucleotide sequence: TGTGCCAGCAGCGCACAGGGGAATGAGCAGTTCTTC. Full variable domain (outside the CDR3, taken from reference TRBV7-6 and TRBJ2-1): GAGVSQSPRYKVTKRGQDVALRCDPISGHVSLYWYRQALGQGPEFLTYFNYEAQQDKSGLPNDRFSAERPEGSISTLTIQRTEQRDSAMYRCASSAQGNEQFFGPGTRLTVL.

The chain recombines TRBV2 with TRBJ2-3; 10 bases match TRBD2. The CDR3 totals 17 residues. The ends lost 4 bases at V and 7 bases at J; junction bases unmatched: 14. Germline CDR1 and CDR2: SNHLY and FYNNEI. The CDR3 nucleotides are TGTGCCAGCAGTGTACTTGGGGGGCTAGCGGGGGTAAATACGCAGTATTTT. It specifies CASSVLGGLAGVNTQYF.

This chain uses TRBV11-2 with TRBJ1-5; weak D call: TRBD1 (5 bases). The CDR3 runs 11 residues. The germline V gene encodes CDR1 SGHAT and CDR2 FQNNGV. Trimming shortened V by 4 bases and J by 11 bases, and 9 bases separated the two germline ends. CDR3 loop: CASSSGGAQHF. CDR3 sequence (DNA): TGTGCCAGCAGCTCGGGAGGGGCCCAGCATTTT.

This clone was seen a few times. The chain carries TRBV21-1 and TRBJ2-7; TRBD1 is the table's D call, not checked against the DNA. TRBV21-1 corresponds to a pseudogene. The CDR3 sequence is 14 residues long. The CDR3 coding sequence is TGTGCCAGCAGCAAAGCCTTGGGCCGCTACGAGCAGTACTTC. Protein product: CASSKALGRYEQYF.

The gene calls are TRBV5-1 and TRBJ1-1; 12 nucleotides line up with TRBD1. The CDR3 spans 18 residues. The junction had 15 bases not matched to a gene; V was cut back by 5 bases and J by 4 bases. Germline CDR1 reads SGHRS; CDR2 reads YFSETQ. This chain's CDR3 is CASRHGPGTGGSSTEAFF. CDR3 nucleotides: TGCGCCAGCAGGCACGGACCCGGGACAGGGGGCAGTTCCACTGAAGCTTTCTTT.

V gene TRBV5-1 combines with J gene TRBJ2-3; 7 positions agree with TRBD2. Germline V lookup: CDR1 SGHRS, CDR2 YFSETQ. J gave up 2 bases and V 2 bases, and 5 bases lay outside the gene matches. The CDR3 is 15 residues long. Written as DNA, the CDR3 is TGCGCCAGCAGCTTACCAGCGGGGACCACAGATACGCAGTATTTT. Protein sequence: CASSLPAGTTDTQYF.

The V call is TRBV7-3, the J call TRBJ2-2, with 9 bases identical to TRBD1. The CDR3 extends over 16 amino acids. The germline gives CDR1 SGHTA, CDR2 FQGTGA. The V and J ends lost 5 bases and 0 bases, in that order; junction bases with no gene match: 4. The CDR3 DNA is TGTGCCAGCAGCCAGGGACAGGGATCGAACACCGGGGAGCTGTTTTTT. As protein: CASSQGQGSNTGELFF.

To note about this clone: Within the sample, other DNA sequences also encode this same CDR3. The J gene is TRBJ2-5, the V gene TRBV5-6; D is perhaps TRBD1 or TRBD2 (5 bases each). The V gene's germline CDR1 is SGHDT and CDR2 YYEEEE. Trimming stripped 4 bases from V and 5 bases from J, with 12 bases between. The CDR3 totals 13 residues. The CDR3 DNA is TGTGCCAGCAGCAAAGACCGGGGCGAGACCCAGTACTTC. Protein product: CASSKDRGETQYF.

The chain recombines TRBV7-9 with TRBJ2-5; 7 bases fit TRBD1. The CDR3 totals 15 residues. With V trimmed by 4 bases and J by 2 bases, 7 bases remained unmatched. CDR1 is SEHNR and CDR2 is FQNEAQ in the germline V gene (reference sequence). Here the CDR3 reads CASSSGTDIQETQYF. The CDR3 coding sequence is TGTGCCAGCAGCTCCGGGACAGACATACAAGAGACCCAGTACTTC.

The table lists this clone with a count of one. Other DNA sequences in this specimen translate into the identical CDR3. The genes are TRBV6-1 and TRBJ1-5, with D hard to call. This CDR3 spans 14 amino acids. V was shortened by 4 bases and J by 0 bases, with 7 bases between the two germline ends. Looked up from germline, CDR1 is MNHNS and CDR2 is SASEGT. The CDR3 is CASSGTYSNQPQHF. CDR3 DNA: TGTGCCAGCAGTGGGACCTATAGCAATCAGCCCCAGCATTTT.

This chain connects TRBV7-6 to TRBJ2-1, with TRBD2 identical over 13 bases. This CDR3 comprises 17 residues. Germline V gene sequence: CDR1 SGHVS, CDR2 FNYEAQ. Germline trimming cut 5 bases from V and 9 bases from J; bases unmatched to any gene: 13. The CDR3 nucleotides read TGTGCCAGCAGCCTGGACGCCGGGACTAGCGGGACCACTGAGCAGTTCTTC. As protein: CASSLDAGTSGTTEQFF.

This clone was detected only a few times. This likely came from a read error, as a far larger clone is one base away. The CDR3 sequence is CASSDRENTEAFF. For the CDR3, the DNA is TGTGCCAGCAGTGACAGGGAGAACACTGAAGCTTTCTTT. V is TRBV2 and J is TRBJ1-1, with a weak D call TRBD1 (5 bases). V gave up 3 bases and J gave up 1 base, with 6 bases separating them. Per germline, CDR1 SNHLY and CDR2 FYNNEI. CDR3 length: 13 amino acids.